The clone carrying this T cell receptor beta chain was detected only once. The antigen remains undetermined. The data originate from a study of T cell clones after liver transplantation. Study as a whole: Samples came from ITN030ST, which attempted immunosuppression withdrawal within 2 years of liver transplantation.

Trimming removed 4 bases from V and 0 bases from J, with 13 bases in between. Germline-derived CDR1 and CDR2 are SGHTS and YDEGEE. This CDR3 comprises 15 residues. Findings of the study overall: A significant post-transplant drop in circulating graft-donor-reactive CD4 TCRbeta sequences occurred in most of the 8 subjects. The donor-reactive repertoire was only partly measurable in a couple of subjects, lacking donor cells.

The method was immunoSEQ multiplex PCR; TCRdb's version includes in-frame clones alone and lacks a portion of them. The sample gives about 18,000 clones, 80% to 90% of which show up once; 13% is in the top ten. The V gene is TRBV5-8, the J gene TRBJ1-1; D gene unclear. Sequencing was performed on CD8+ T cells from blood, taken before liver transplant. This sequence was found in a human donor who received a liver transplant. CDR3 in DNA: TGTGCCAGCAGCCCCCCCCGGGCGCTGAACACTGAAGCTTTCTTT. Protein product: CASSPPRALNTEAFF.